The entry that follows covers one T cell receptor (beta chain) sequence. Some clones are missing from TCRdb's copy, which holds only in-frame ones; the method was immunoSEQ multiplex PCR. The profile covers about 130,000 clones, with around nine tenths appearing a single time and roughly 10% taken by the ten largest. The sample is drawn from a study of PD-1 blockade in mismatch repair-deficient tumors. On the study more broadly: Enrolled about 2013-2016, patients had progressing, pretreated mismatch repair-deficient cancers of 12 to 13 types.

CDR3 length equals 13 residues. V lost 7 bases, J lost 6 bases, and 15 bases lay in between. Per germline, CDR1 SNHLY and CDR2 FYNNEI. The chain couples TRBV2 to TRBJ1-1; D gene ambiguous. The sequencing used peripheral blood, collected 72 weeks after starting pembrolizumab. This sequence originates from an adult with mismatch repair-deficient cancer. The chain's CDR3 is CASTTFFSAEAFF. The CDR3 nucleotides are TGTGCCAGCACCACCTTTTTCAGTGCTGAAGCTTTCTTT.